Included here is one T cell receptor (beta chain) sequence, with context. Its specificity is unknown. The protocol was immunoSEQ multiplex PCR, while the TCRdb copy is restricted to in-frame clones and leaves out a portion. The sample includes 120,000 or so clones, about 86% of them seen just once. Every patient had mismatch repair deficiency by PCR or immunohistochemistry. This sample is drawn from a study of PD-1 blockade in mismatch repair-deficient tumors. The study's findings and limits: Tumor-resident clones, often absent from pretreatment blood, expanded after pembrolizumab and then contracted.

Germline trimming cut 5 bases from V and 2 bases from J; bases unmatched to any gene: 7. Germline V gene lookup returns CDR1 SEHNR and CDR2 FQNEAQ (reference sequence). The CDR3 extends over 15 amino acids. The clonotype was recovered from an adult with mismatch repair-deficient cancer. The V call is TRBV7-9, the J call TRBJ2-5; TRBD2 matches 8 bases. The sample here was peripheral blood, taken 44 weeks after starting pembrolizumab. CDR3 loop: CASSQRGLDQETQYF. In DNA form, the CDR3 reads TGTGCCAGCAGCCAAAGGGGACTAGATCAAGAGACCCAGTACTTC.